Here is one T cell receptor beta chain with its context. The data were taken from a study of blood T cell repertoires in COVID-19. Study overall: PBMCs, B-cell-depleted T cells, or T cells were the source of the cDNA or gDNA that made up the material.

Clones were read by immunoSEQ multiplex PCR, and TCRdb kept only the in-frame ones, dropping some. The profile shows about 240,000 clones, around 90% of them singletons. The sequencing sample was made of peripheral blood. This receptor was taken from a woman in her 70s with active or convalescent COVID-19.

The CDR3 loop reads CARSYRDSGRGTEAFF. Written as DNA, the CDR3 is TGTGCCAGAAGCTACCGGGACAGCGGGCGGGGCACTGAAGCTTTCTTT. V usage is TRBV5-3 and J usage is TRBJ1-1; 7 bases are a match to TRBD1. TRBV5-3 is labeled an ORF, and its function is uncertain. The ends lost 3 bases at V and 4 bases at J; junction bases unmatched: 12. The CDR3 extends over 16 amino acids.